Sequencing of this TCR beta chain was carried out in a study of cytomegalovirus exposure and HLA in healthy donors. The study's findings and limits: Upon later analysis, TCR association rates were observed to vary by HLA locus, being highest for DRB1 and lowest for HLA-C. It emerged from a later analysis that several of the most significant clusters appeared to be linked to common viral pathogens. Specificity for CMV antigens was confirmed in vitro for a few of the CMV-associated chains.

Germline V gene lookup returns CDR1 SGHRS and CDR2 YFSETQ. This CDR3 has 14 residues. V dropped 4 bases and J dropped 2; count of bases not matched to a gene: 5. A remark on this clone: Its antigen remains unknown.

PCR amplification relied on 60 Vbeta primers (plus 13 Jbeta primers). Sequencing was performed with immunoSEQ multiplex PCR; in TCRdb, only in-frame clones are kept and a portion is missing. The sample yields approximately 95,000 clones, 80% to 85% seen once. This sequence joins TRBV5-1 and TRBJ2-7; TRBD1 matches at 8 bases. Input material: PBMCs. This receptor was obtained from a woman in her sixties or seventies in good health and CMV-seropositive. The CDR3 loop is CASSAGQGTYEQYF. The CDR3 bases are TGCGCCAGCAGCGCAGGACAGGGAACCTACGAGCAGTACTTC. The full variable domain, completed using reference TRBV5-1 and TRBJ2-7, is KAGVTQTPRYLIKTRGQQVTLSCSPISGHRSVSWYQQTPGQGLQFLFEYFSETQRNKGNFPGRFSGRQFSNSRSEMNVSTLELGDSALYLCASSAGQGTYEQYFGPGTRLTVT.